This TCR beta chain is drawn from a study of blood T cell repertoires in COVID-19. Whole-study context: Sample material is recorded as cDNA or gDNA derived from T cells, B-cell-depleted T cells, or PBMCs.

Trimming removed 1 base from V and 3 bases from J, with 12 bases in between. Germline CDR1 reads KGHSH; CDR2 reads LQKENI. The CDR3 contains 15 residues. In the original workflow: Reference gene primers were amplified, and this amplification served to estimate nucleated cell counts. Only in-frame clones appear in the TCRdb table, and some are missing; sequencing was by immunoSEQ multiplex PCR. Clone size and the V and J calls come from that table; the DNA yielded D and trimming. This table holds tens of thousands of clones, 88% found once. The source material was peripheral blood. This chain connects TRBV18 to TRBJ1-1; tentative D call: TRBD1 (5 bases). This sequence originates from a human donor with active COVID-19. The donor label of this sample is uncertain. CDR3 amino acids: CASSPLQGVDTEAFF. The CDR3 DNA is TGTGCCAGCTCACCACTCCAGGGTGTAGACACTGAAGCTTTCTTT.